This TCR beta chain was sequenced in a study of shared clonotypes between healthy human individuals. Study information: Every donor yielded three CD4 naive, three CD4 memory, two CD8 naive and one CD8 memory plate.

CDR3 length: 15 residues. Germline-derived CDR1 and CDR2 are SEHNR and FQNEAQ (reference sequence). Trimming left V 5 bases short and J 4 bases short, with 17 bases between. Into CD45RA+ naive and CD45RA-negative memory subsets, the CD4+ cells were split. Profiling relied on immunoSEQ multiplex PCR, and the TCRdb table lists in-frame clones only, not all of them. The table lists about 1.1 million clones, about four fifths of them singletons. Sequenced: memory CD4+ T cells from PBMCs. As for subset: CD45RA-negative fraction. The rearrangement links TRBV7-9 to TRBJ1-1, with D unclear. The source is a man aged 18 to 29 in good health. Some clones in this sample may be carry-over from other donors' samples. The CDR3: CASSKAAVKSTEAFF. CDR3 coding DNA: TGTGCCAGCAGCAAAGCGGCCGTGAAGAGCACTGAAGCTTTCTTT. The full variable domain, in which reference TRBV7-9 and TRBJ1-1 provide the parts outside the CDR3, is DTGVSQNPRHKITKRGQNVTFRCDPISEHNRLYWYRQTLGQGPEFLTYFQNEAQLEKSRLLSDRFSAERPKGSFSTLEIQRTEQGDSAMYLCASSKAAVKSTEAFFGQGTRLTVV.